The next 15 T cell receptor beta chains were all read from a single sample in a study of T-cell memory formation after mild COVID-19. One entry per CDR3 protein, called by TCRdb with MiXCR from the 5' RACE reads. Among around 110,000 distinct CDR3 sequences, over 13% were seen once, and the ten largest hold 35% to 50%. The sample comprised PBMCs or a T cell subset sorted from them (not recorded which). Receptors were obtained from a man between 18 and 35 years old who had mild COVID-19 (a few samples of this study predate the infection). Cell type and time point are not known.

This clonotype came up many times. The chain recombines TRBV7-6 with TRBJ2-5, with a possible D match to TRBD2 (6 bases). Germline V gives CDR1 SGHVS, CDR2 FNYEAQ. The CDR3 length is 15 residues. Trimming took 2 bases from V and 1 from J, leaving 11 bases between them. The CDR3 reads CASSLWGEIQETQYF. CDR3 sequence (DNA): TGTGCCAGCAGCTTATGGGGGGAAATCCAAGAGACCCAGTACTTC.

This clonotype turned up a few times. This chain joins TRBV4-1 and TRBJ1-1; 7 nucleotides agree with TRBD1. CDR3 length equals 14 residues. V lost 5 bases and J lost 5; bases outside the gene matches: 8. Germline V CDR1 and CDR2: MGHRA, YSYEKL. The CDR3: CASSFRGGATEAFF. CDR3 in DNA: TGCGCCAGCAGCTTCCGAGGGGGCGCGACTGAAGCTTTCTTT.

This clonotype was seen a handful of times. The J gene is TRBJ1-5, the V gene TRBV12-3 or TRBV12-4, with unresolved D. The CDR3 consists of 16 residues. V was trimmed by 1 base and J by 0 bases, leaving 10 bases between them. The CDR3 DNA reads as TGTGCCAGCAGTTTAGACGGCAGATATAGCAATCAGCCCCAGCATTTT. Protein: CASSLDGRYSNQPQHF.

The V and J genes are TRBV7-2 and TRBJ2-1, with D hard to call. The CDR3 runs to 14 residues. V was pared by 0 bases and J by 7 bases, with 10 bases between. Per the germline V gene, CDR1 is SGHTA and CDR2 is FQGNSA. For the CDR3, the DNA is TGTGCCAGCAGCTTAGCAGGCCGGTTAAATGAGCAGTTCTTC. Encoded protein: CASSLAGRLNEQFF.

The rearrangement uses TRBV5-1 and TRBJ2-5, with D possibly called TRBD1 or TRBD2 (5 bases each). Germline-derived CDR1 and CDR2 are SGHRS and YFSETQ. The CDR3 extends over 15 amino acids. Trimming pared 2 bases from V and 5 bases from J, leaving 16 bases between. CDR3: CASSFVDRGRETQYF. The CDR3 DNA is TGCGCCAGCAGCTTCGTTGATAGGGGACGGGAGACCCAGTACTTC.

Only a few counts were recorded for this clonotype. This chain joins TRBV29-1 and TRBJ1-1; tentative D call: TRBD1 (6 bases). Per germline, CDR1 SQVTM and CDR2 ANQGSEA. Trimming took 7 bases from V and 4 from J, leaving 13 bases between them. This CDR3 spans 12 amino acids. CDR3 amino acids: CSGTDSGTEAFF. The CDR3 DNA sequence: TGCAGCGGGACAGACTCGGGCACTGAAGCTTTCTTT.

This clonotype was picked up a small number of times. The genes are TRBV7-9 and TRBJ2-7, with 8 bases matching TRBD1. The junction had 14 bases not matched to a gene; V was cut back by 5 bases and J by 5 bases. This CDR3 is 16 amino acids long. The germline CDR1 and CDR2 sequences are SEHNR and FQNEAQ (reference sequence). The CDR3 DNA follows: TGTGCCAGCAGCGCCCACCTTCTGGACAGGGTCCACGAGCAGTACGTC. Its translation: CASSAHLLDRVHEQYV.

The sample holds a few counts of this clonotype. The rearrangement joins TRBV29-1 to TRBJ1-2; TRBD1 is a possible D gene (5 bases). CDR3 size: 8 residues. Germline CDR1 SQVTM, CDR2 ANQGSEA. V dropped 6 bases and J dropped 14 bases, with 10 bases sitting between them. CDR3 sequence reads: CSVRGGTF. In DNA form, the CDR3 reads TGCAGCGTCCGCGGGGGAACCTTC.

This clonotype was observed a few times. The rearrangement links TRBV7-6 to TRBJ1-5; D call uncertain. The CDR3 loop spans 14 amino acids. The germline gives CDR1 SGHVS, CDR2 FNYEAQ. Trimming shortened V by 5 bases and J by 9 bases, and 17 bases separated the two germline ends. CDR3 sequence reads: CASSPNPGSRPQHF. In DNA, the CDR3 is TGTGCCAGCAGCCCCAATCCGGGCTCTCGGCCCCAGCATTTT. The whole variable domain, filled in from reference TRBV7-6 and TRBJ1-5, reads GAGVSQSPRYKVTKRGQDVALRCDPISGHVSLYWYRQALGQGPEFLTYFNYEAQQDKSGLPNDRFSAERPEGSISTLTIQRTEQRDSAMYRCASSPNPGSRPQHFGDGTRLSIL.

This clonotype was recorded at least ten times. V usage is TRBV5-1 and J usage is TRBJ2-1, with D tentatively TRBD1 (6 bases). CDR1 SGHRS and CDR2 YFSETQ come from the germline V gene. The CDR3 is made up of 13 amino acids. V lost 6 bases and J lost 3, with 10 bases in between. This CDR3 reads CASMSGDYNEQFF. The CDR3 region has the DNA TGCGCCAGCATGTCAGGGGACTACAATGAGCAGTTCTTC.

J is TRBJ2-1 and V is TRBV5-4; no firm D call. Trimming shortened V by 0 bases and J by 0 bases, and 13 bases separated the two germline ends. CDR1 is SGHNT and CDR2 is YYREEE in the germline V gene (reference sequence). The CDR3 covers 17 residues. CDR3 nucleotide sequence: TGTGCCAGCAGCTTGGGGTACAGTCGTCCCTCCTACAATGAGCAGTTCTTC. This translates into CASSLGYSRPSYNEQFF.

The chain couples TRBV6-2 or TRBV6-3 to TRBJ2-5; D may be TRBD2 (6 bases). The V end lost 2 bases, the J end lost 2 bases, and 21 bases lay between the germline ends. The CDR3 length is 18 residues. Germline V gene data show CDR1 as MNHEY and CDR2 as SVGEGT. The CDR3 nucleotides are TGTGCCAGCAGTTACCCCGTGGGGGAGACTGGACTACAAGAGACCCAGTACTTC. This gives the protein CASSYPVGETGLQETQYF.

This clonotype has only one observation. The chain is built from TRBV6-5 and TRBJ1-3; weak D call: TRBD1 (6 bases). There are 15 residues in the CDR3. Between the trimmed V and J ends, which lost 0 bases and 4 bases, there was a span of 10 bases. Germline-derived CDR1 and CDR2 are MNHEY and SVGAGI. This CDR3 is CASSYSGGAGNTIYF. For the CDR3, the DNA is TGTGCCAGCAGTTACTCCGGGGGCGCCGGAAACACCATATATTTT.

This clonotype was seen only a few times. J is TRBJ2-1 and V is TRBV29-1; D remains ambiguous. This CDR3 has 12 residues. Germline V gene lookup returns CDR1 SQVTM and CDR2 ANQGSEA. The V and J ends lost 0 bases and 9 bases respectively, with 9 bases between them. CDR3: CSVEENRVEQFF. CDR3 DNA: TGCAGCGTTGAAGAGAATCGGGTTGAGCAGTTCTTC.

The chain has TRBV4-1 and TRBJ2-2, with D possibly matching TRBD2 (5 bases). Trimming removed 2 bases from V and 7 bases from J, with 14 bases in between. Germline-derived CDR1 and CDR2 are MGHRA and YSYEKL. The CDR3 consists of 15 residues. CDR3 DNA sequence: TGCGCCAGCAGCCAAATGGGAGAGATTAGCGGGGAGCTGTTTTTT. The encoded protein is CASSQMGEISGELFF.